The 17 T cell receptor beta chains below were found in one sample sequenced in a study of cytomegalovirus exposure and HLA in healthy donors. It was with 60 Vbeta and 13 Jbeta primers that the PCR ran. Assay: immunoSEQ multiplex PCR; the TCRdb copy retains only in-frame clones and omits some. The table for this sample gives around 200,000 clones. The sequenced sample was PBMCs. The origin of the receptors is a woman aged 25 to 39 in good health and CMV-seropositive.

J is TRBJ2-7 and V is TRBV7-2; 7 nucleotides align to TRBD2. Germline V gene lookup returns CDR1 SGHTA and CDR2 FQGNSA. The V gene end was trimmed by 1 base and the J gene end by 7 bases; junction bases not matched to a gene: 7. This CDR3 region has 14 residues. The chain's CDR3 is CASSLDSGGWEQYF. The CDR3 nucleotides read TGTGCCAGCAGCTTAGATTCGGGAGGTTGGGAGCAGTACTTC.

The rearrangement joins TRBV28 to TRBJ2-4, with TRBD2 matching over 12 bases. The length of the CDR3 is 16 residues. Germline V gene lookup returns CDR1 MDHEN and CDR2 SYDVKM. The V and J ends lost 6 bases and 1 base, in that order; junction bases with no gene match: 4. In DNA, the CDR3 is TGTGCCAGCAGACTAGCGGGAGGATTGGCCAAAAACATTCAGTACTTC. Its protein product is CASRLAGGLAKNIQYF.

The gene calls are TRBV6-6 and TRBJ1-1; 7 positions agree with TRBD1. Trimming at V came to 2 bases and at J to 4 bases, leaving 4 bases not matched to a gene. The CDR3 is made up of 14 amino acids. Germline CDR1 MNHNY, CDR2 SVGAGI (reference sequence). The CDR3 sequence is CASSYRRDSTEAFF. The CDR3, as DNA: TGTGCCAGCAGTTACCGCAGGGACAGCACTGAAGCTTTCTTT.

The rearrangement uses TRBV19 and TRBJ2-1; D not resolved. The CDR3 totals 15 residues. Trimming cost V 5 bases and J 8 bases, with 19 bases left between them. CDR1 is LNHDA, CDR2 SQIVND, per germline (reference sequence). Here the CDR3 reads CASSPNQELLHEQFF. The CDR3 nucleotides read TGTGCCAGTAGTCCTAACCAAGAGCTTCTTCATGAGCAGTTCTTC.

The chain is built from TRBV10-3 and TRBJ1-2; D is unresolved. V shed 2 bases and J shed 1 base, with 8 bases lying between them. Germline assignment: CDR1 ENHRY and CDR2 SYGVKD. This CDR3 contains 14 residues. CDR3 loop: CAISERRDNYGYTF. The DNA of the CDR3 is TGTGCCATCAGTGAGAGACGGGATAACTATGGCTACACCTTC.

V gene TRBV7-9 combines with J gene TRBJ1-1, with a tentative D call TRBD1 (6 bases). The CDR3 totals 17 residues. V lost 5 bases, J lost 1 base, and 20 bases lay in between. CDR1 SEHNR and CDR2 FQNEAQ come from the germline V gene (reference sequence). Here the CDR3 DNA reads TGTGCCAGCAGCCCCTTGGGCGGGGGCGAGGCGAACACTGAAGCTTTCTTT. It specifies CASSPLGGGEANTEAFF.

The chain recombines TRBV6-5 with TRBJ2-5; 11 bases agree with TRBD1. The CDR3 runs to 16 residues. V lost 0 bases to trimming and J lost 5 bases; unmatched junction nucleotides: 5. Germline V gene sequence: CDR1 MNHEY, CDR2 SVGAGI. The CDR3 loop reads CASSYSDGTGGETQYF. DNA of the CDR3: TGTGCCAGCAGTTACTCCGACGGGACAGGGGGTGAGACCCAGTACTTC.

The rearrangement links TRBV5-1 to TRBJ1-4, with 7 bases identical to TRBD1. CDR3 size: 14 residues. Germline loops: CDR1 SGHRS, CDR2 YFSETQ. With 4 bases clipped from V and 6 bases from J, the junction kept 6 bases outside the gene matches. CDR3 amino acids: CASSVTGSDEKLFF. The DNA for the CDR3 is TGCGCCAGCAGCGTGACAGGGAGCGATGAAAAACTGTTTTTT. The full variable domain, in which reference TRBV5-1 and TRBJ1-4 provide the parts outside the CDR3, is KAGVTQTPRYLIKTRGQQVTLSCSPISGHRSVSWYQQTPGQGLQFLFEYFSETQRNKGNFPGRFSGRQFSNSRSEMNVSTLELGDSALYLCASSVTGSDEKLFFGSGTQLSVL.

The rearrangement uses TRBV18 and TRBJ2-6; 8 nucleotides line up with TRBD1. The trim removed 3 bases at V and 2 bases at J, leaving 6 bases unmatched. This CDR3 has 17 residues. The germline V gene has CDR1 KGHSH and CDR2 LQKENI. This CDR3 reads CASSPNRDRPGANVLTF. The CDR3 DNA sequence: TGTGCCAGCTCACCTAACCGGGACAGGCCTGGGGCCAACGTCCTGACTTTC.

V and J are TRBV7-8 and TRBJ2-5; 11 nucleotides match TRBD1. The CDR3 is made up of 14 amino acids. Germline V gives CDR1 SGHVS, CDR2 FQNEAQ. V lost 5 bases to trimming and J lost 4 bases; unmatched junction nucleotides: 3. CDR3 sequence: CASSIGTGGETQYF. Here the CDR3 DNA reads TGTGCCAGCAGCATCGGGACAGGGGGAGAGACCCAGTACTTC.

The rearrangement joins TRBV30 to TRBJ2-7, with D perhaps matching TRBD2 (7 bases). Germline loops: CDR1 GTSNPN, CDR2 SVGIG (reference sequence). The CDR3 totals 15 residues. Between the trimmed V and J ends, which lost 5 bases and 0 bases, there was a span of 17 bases. As DNA, the CDR3 is TGTGCCTGGTCTACGGGGGGCGCAGGCTCCTACGAGCAGTACTTC. This encodes CAWSTGGAGSYEQYF.

This sequence joins TRBV5-1 and TRBJ2-7; tentatively, D is TRBD1 (5 bases). CDR3 size: 14 residues. The germline V and J ends were trimmed by 0 bases and 2 bases, with 9 bases remaining between them. Germline loops: CDR1 SGHRS, CDR2 YFSETQ. CDR3 loop: CASSLAGNAYEQYF. The CDR3 DNA is TGCGCCAGCAGCTTGGCAGGGAATGCCTACGAGCAGTACTTC.

The chain uses TRBV10-3 and TRBJ1-1; no definite D call. Trimming took 4 bases from V and 0 from J, leaving 6 bases between them. The CDR3 totals 13 residues. CDR1 and CDR2 (germline): ENHRY, SYGVKD. CDR3 nucleotides: TGTGCCATCAGTGGGTTAGTGAACACTGAAGCTTTCTTT. Translated: CAISGLVNTEAFF.

The chain is built from TRBV5-6 and TRBJ2-5; 9 bases line up with TRBD1. In germline, CDR1 is SGHDT, CDR2 YYEEEE. CDR3 length equals 14 residues. V gave up 3 bases and J gave up 5 bases; unmatched junction bases: 5. CDR3 sequence (DNA): TGTGCCAGCAGCTCCGACAGGGGGAGGGAGACCCAGTACTTC. As protein: CASSSDRGRETQYF.

This sequence joins TRBV6-5 and TRBJ2-2; a possible D gene is TRBD1 (5 bases). With 0 bases removed from V and 2 bases from J, the gap between germline ends came to 10 bases. The length of the CDR3 is 16 residues. Germline-derived CDR1 and CDR2 are MNHEY and SVGAGI. The CDR3 coding sequence is TGTGCCAGCAGTTACTCGTCAGGGATCAACACCGGGGAGCTGTTTTTT. Amino acids: CASSYSSGINTGELFF.

V and J are TRBV4-2 and TRBJ2-5; possibly TRBD2 for D (5 bases). The DNA matches TRBJ2-7 better at its end, which makes the J call doubtful. Germline V CDR1 and CDR2: LGHNA, YNFKEQ. The CDR3 is 16 amino acids. The CDR3 protein is CASSQWETTTTYEQYF. The CDR3 nucleotides are TGTGCCAGCAGCCAATGGGAGACTACCACTACCTACGAGCAGTACTTC.

CDR3 region: CASRPGTANTGELFF. The CDR3 nucleotides read TGTGCCAGCAGACCCGGGACAGCTAACACCGGGGAGCTGTTTTTT. V is TRBV25-1 and J is TRBJ2-2, with 7 bases lining up with TRBD1. CDR3 length equals 15 residues. The junction had 6 bases not matched to a gene; V was cut back by 6 bases and J by 2 bases. Looked up from germline, CDR1 is MGHDK and CDR2 is SYGVNS.